The 8 T cell receptor beta chains listed next were all sequenced from one sample in a study of identical twins. TCRdb reprocessed the 5' RACE reads with MiXCR, giving one entry per CDR3 protein. The sample shows about 900,000 distinct CDR3 sequences, about 12% of them seen only once. These same data were also listed under a study on yellow fever vaccine responses in identical twins.

The sequenced sample was PBMCs. The receptors come from a woman younger than 35 in good health.

This clonotype was seen repeatedly, ten times or more. The DNA for the CDR3 is TGTGCCAGCAGTTTCGGGACAGGGAACACAGATACGCAGTATTTT. It codes for CASSFGTGNTDTQYF. The chain employs TRBV12-3 or TRBV12-4 and TRBJ2-3, with 9 bases lining up with TRBD1. The CDR3 is 15 residues long. The V and J ends lost 3 bases and 2 bases, in that order; junction bases with no gene match: 3.

This clonotype came up a few times. The V gene is TRBV7-3, the J gene TRBJ1-6, with D possibly matching TRBD1 (5 bases). The CDR3 is 15 amino acids. V lost 1 base to trimming and J lost 9 bases, with 13 bases between them. Germline-derived CDR1 and CDR2 are SGHTA and FQGTGA. CDR3 coding DNA: TGTGCCAGCAGCTTAAACGGACAATCCTTTTCACCCCTCCACTTT. It encodes CASSLNGQSFSPLHF.

This clonotype occurred a few times. The chain uses TRBV27 and TRBJ1-2; 8 nucleotides align to TRBD1. This CDR3 is built from 16 residues. Losses at the gene ends were 1 base for V and 4 bases for J; bases not matched to a gene: 8. CDR1 MNHEY and CDR2 SMNVEV come from the germline V gene (reference sequence). The CDR3 reads CASSLLPGTGGYGYTF. CDR3 in DNA: TGTGCCAGCAGTTTATTACCCGGGACAGGAGGCTATGGCTACACCTTC.

The chain carries TRBV12-3 or TRBV12-4 and TRBJ2-2, with TRBD1 matching over 9 bases. V lost 5 bases to trimming and J lost 4 bases; unmatched junction nucleotides: 5. This CDR3 has 15 amino acids. CDR3 DNA sequence: TGTGCCAGCAGTGCCGGGACAGGGCTCACCGGGGAGCTGTTTTTT. Translation gives CASSAGTGLTGELFF.

The rearrangement uses TRBV19 and TRBJ1-1; D call uncertain. CDR1 and CDR2 (germline): LNHDA, SQIVND (reference sequence). There are 13 residues in the CDR3. V gave up 3 bases and J gave up 1 base, with 6 bases separating them. The CDR3 spells CASSILANTEAFF. Written as DNA, the CDR3 is TGTGCCAGTAGTATCCTGGCGAACACTGAAGCTTTCTTT.

The J gene is TRBJ2-3, the V gene TRBV3-1; 7 bases fit TRBD2. V gave up 10 bases and J gave up 4 bases; unmatched junction bases: 8. The CDR3 has 13 amino acids. Germline CDR1 is LGHDT and CDR2 is YNNKEL (reference sequence). The DNA for the CDR3 is TGTGCCATCTCCCCTAGCGGCGCAGATACGCAGTATTTT. Protein: CAISPSGADTQYF.

This clonotype was seen a handful of times. J is TRBJ2-1 and V is TRBV9; TRBD2 agrees at 8 bases. V lost 4 bases and J lost 7; bases outside the gene matches: 7. Germline V CDR1 and CDR2: SGDLS, YYNGEE. The CDR3 is 14 amino acids. CDR3 in amino acids: CASSPPGGRNEQFF. CDR3 DNA: TGTGCCAGCAGCCCCCCCGGCGGGAGGAATGAGCAGTTCTTC.

This clonotype was detected ten times or more. The chain carries TRBV12-3 or TRBV12-4 and TRBJ1-5, with a tentative D call TRBD1 (6 bases). The CDR3 consists of 16 residues. With 6 bases removed from V and 1 base from J, the gap between germline ends came to 16 bases. The DNA of the CDR3 is TGTGCCAGCAGCCGAAAGGGGGAATACAGCAATCAGCCCCAGCATTTT. Its protein is CASSRKGEYSNQPQHF.